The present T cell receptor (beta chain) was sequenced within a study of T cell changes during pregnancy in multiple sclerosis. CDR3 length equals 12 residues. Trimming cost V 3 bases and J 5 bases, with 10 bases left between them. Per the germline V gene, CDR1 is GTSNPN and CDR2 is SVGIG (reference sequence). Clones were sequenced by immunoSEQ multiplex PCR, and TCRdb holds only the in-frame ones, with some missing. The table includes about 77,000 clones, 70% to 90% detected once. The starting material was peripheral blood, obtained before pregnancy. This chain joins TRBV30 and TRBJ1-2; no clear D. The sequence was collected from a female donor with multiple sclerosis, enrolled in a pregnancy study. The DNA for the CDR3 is TGTGCCTGGAGGAGCGACCTGTATGGCTACACCTTC. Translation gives CAWRSDLYGYTF. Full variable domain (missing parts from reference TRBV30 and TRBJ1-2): SQTIHQWPATLVQPVGSPLSLECTVEGTSNPNLYWYRQAAGRGLQLLFYSVGIGQISSEVPQNLSASRPQDRQFILSSKKLLLSDSGFYLCAWRSDLYGYTFGSGTRLTVV.